Below, 10 T cell receptor beta chains from the same sample are listed, as sequenced in a study of blood T cell repertoires in COVID-19. Only in-frame clones appear in the TCRdb table, and some are missing; sequencing was by immunoSEQ multiplex PCR. The table shows approximately 250,000 clones, with 80% to 90% occurring only once. The sequenced sample was peripheral blood. Receptor source: a man aged 30-40 years with active or convalescent COVID-19.

V and J are TRBV15 and TRBJ1-5; D gene unclear. There are 16 residues in the CDR3. The V gene's germline CDR1 is LNHNV and CDR2 YYDKDF (reference sequence). The V and J ends lost 5 bases and 2 bases respectively, with 16 bases between them. CDR3 protein: CATSVARRSGNQPQHF. The CDR3, as DNA: TGTGCCACCAGCGTGGCCCGGAGGAGTGGCAATCAGCCCCAGCATTTT.

The chain uses TRBV10-1 and TRBJ1-2; 8 bases agree with TRBD1. Germline trimming cut 3 bases from V and 4 bases from J; bases unmatched to any gene: 4. Germline V lookup: CDR1 WNHNN, CDR2 SYGVQD (reference sequence). CDR3 length equals 14 residues. Here the CDR3 DNA reads TGCGCCAGCAGTGACCGGACAGGGAGCTATGGCTACACCTTC. Translated, it gives CASSDRTGSYGYTF.

The chain couples TRBV19 to TRBJ1-2, with 7 nucleotides matching TRBD1. Germline values: CDR1 LNHDA, CDR2 SQIVND (reference sequence). The CDR3 covers 15 residues. Losses at the gene ends were 2 bases for V and 0 bases for J; bases not matched to a gene: 3. The CDR3: CASSIFGTANYGYTF. CDR3 DNA sequence: TGTGCCAGTAGTATATTCGGGACAGCTAACTATGGCTACACCTTC.

This sequence joins TRBV28 and TRBJ2-7, with 10 bases fitting TRBD1. Trimming at V came to 10 bases and at J to 5 bases, leaving 8 bases not matched to a gene. Germline CDR1 and CDR2: MDHEN and SYDVKM. The length of the CDR3 is 13 residues. The CDR3 DNA reads as TGTGCCACCGGCTGGACAGGGGGAAACGAGCAGTACTTC. Protein: CATGWTGGNEQYF.

The chain uses TRBV4-3 and TRBJ1-1; D not certain. The CDR3 has 16 residues. CDR1 LGHNA and CDR2 YSLEER come from the germline V gene. V was shortened by 0 bases and J by 2 bases, with 13 bases between the two germline ends. The DNA for the CDR3 is TGCGCCAGCAGCCAAGATTCACTCCAGGCTAACACTGAAGCTTTCTTT. It specifies CASSQDSLQANTEAFF.

This clone was found a few times. The genes are TRBV5-4 and TRBJ2-6; D possibly corresponds to TRBD2 (5 bases). Germline loops: CDR1 SGHNT, CDR2 YYREEE (reference sequence). Trimming took off 4 bases at V and 0 bases at J, with 14 bases between the two ends. This CDR3 is 17 amino acids long. The CDR3 spells CASSRLGDYSGANVLTF. The DNA of the CDR3 is TGTGCCAGCAGCCGCCTGGGCGACTACTCTGGGGCCAACGTCCTGACTTTC.

V and J are TRBV3-1 (or the pseudogene TRBV3-2) and TRBJ1-5; tentative D call: TRBD1 (5 bases). V lost 1 base to trimming and J lost 7 bases, with 14 bases between them. This CDR3 comprises 15 residues. Germline V gene lookup returns CDR1 LGHDT and CDR2 YNNKEL (reference sequence). The CDR3 region is CASSQVAGTGQPQHF. The CDR3 bases are TGTGCCAGCAGCCAAGTTGCGGGGACGGGGCAGCCCCAGCATTTT.

J is TRBJ1-2 and V is TRBV10-1; tentatively, D is TRBD1 (5 bases). CDR1 and CDR2 (germline): WNHNN, SYGVQD (reference sequence). The CDR3 runs 14 residues. Trimming left V 0 bases short and J 6 bases short, with 11 bases between. CDR3 region: CASSESGAEHGYTF. As DNA, the CDR3 is TGCGCCAGCAGTGAGTCAGGGGCAGAACATGGCTACACCTTC.

V and J are TRBV4-2 and TRBJ1-1, with D hard to call. The V gene's germline CDR1 is LGHNA and CDR2 YNFKEQ. This CDR3 has 17 residues. Between the trimmed V and J ends, which lost 0 bases and 0 bases, there was a span of 14 bases. This chain's CDR3 is CASSQEESGEMNTEAFF. The CDR3 bases are TGTGCCAGCAGCCAAGAGGAAAGTGGAGAAATGAACACTGAAGCTTTCTTT.

The chain is built from TRBV11-2 and TRBJ2-5; TRBD1 might be the D (6 bases). Trimming shortened V by 5 bases and J by 1 base, and 14 bases separated the two germline ends. The CDR3 spans 15 residues. The germline gives CDR1 SGHAT, CDR2 FQNNGV. CDR3 nucleotides: TGTGCCAGCAGCCTCCTAAGGGGGAGCCAAGAGACCCAGTACTTC. Translated: CASSLLRGSQETQYF.